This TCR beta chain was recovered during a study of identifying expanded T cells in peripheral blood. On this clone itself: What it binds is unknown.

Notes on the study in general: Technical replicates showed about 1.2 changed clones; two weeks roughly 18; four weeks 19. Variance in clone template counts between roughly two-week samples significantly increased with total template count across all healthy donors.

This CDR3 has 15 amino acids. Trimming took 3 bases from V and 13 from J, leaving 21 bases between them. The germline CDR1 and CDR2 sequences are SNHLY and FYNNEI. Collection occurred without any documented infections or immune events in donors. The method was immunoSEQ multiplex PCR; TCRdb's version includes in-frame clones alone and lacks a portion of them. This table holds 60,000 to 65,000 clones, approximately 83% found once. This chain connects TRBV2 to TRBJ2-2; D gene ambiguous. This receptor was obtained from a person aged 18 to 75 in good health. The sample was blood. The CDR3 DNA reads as TGTGCCAGCAGTGACAAGACGGTCCGAATCCCCGCGCTGTTTTTT. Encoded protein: CASSDKTVRIPALFF.